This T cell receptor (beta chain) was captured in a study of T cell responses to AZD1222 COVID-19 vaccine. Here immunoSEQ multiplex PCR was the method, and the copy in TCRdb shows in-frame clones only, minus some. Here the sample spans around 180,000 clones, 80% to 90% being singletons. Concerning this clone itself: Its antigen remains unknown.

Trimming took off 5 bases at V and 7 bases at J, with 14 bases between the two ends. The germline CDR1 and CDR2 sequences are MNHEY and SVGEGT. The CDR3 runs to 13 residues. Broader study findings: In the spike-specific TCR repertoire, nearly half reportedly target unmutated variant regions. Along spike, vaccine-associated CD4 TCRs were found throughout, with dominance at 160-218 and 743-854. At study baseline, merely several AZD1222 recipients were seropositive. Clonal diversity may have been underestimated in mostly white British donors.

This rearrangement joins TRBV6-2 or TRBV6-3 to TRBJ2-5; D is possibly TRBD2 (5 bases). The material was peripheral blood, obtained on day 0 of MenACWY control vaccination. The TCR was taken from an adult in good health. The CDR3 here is CASSRVPEGTQYF. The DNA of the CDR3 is TGTGCCAGCAGTAGAGTCCCCGAGGGGACCCAGTACTTC.